The clone carrying this TCR beta chain was seen only a few times. This CDR3 contains 15 residues. The germline V gene encodes CDR1 SGHRS and CDR2 YFSETQ. Trimming took 0 bases from V and 2 from J, leaving 9 bases between them. This record comes from a study of beta chain features in type 1 diabetes. Since all of the isolated RNA was reverse transcribed, expressed TCRB transcripts were what got sequenced. The method was immunoSEQ multiplex PCR; TCRdb's version includes in-frame clones alone and lacks a portion of them. The sample contains about 620,000 clones, roughly a sixth of which appear only once.

The specimen sequenced was naive CD4+ T cells from blood. The chain employs TRBV5-1 and TRBJ2-1; a possible D gene is TRBD2 (6 bases). This TCR came from a man between 18 and 35 years old in good health. Written as DNA, the CDR3 is TGCGCCAGCAGCTTGGAGGCTAGCGCCTACAATGAGCAGTTCTTC. It translates to CASSLEASAYNEQFF.